The clone carrying this T cell receptor (beta chain) was observed a handful of times. V was trimmed by 5 bases and J by 8 bases, leaving 22 bases between them. This CDR3 is 15 amino acids long. CDR1 is SGHNT, CDR2 YENEEA, per germline. Sequencing used immunoSEQ multiplex PCR; TCRdb keeps in-frame clones, though not all of them. Seen here are 60,000 or so clones, roughly 74% observed once, and the top ten hold 28%. The data are from a study of blood T cell repertoires in COVID-19. As for the study in general: Nucleic acid was either cDNA or gDNA, and it came from T cells, B-cell-depleted T cells, or PBMCs.

The source of this sequence is an elderly woman with acute or convalescent COVID-19. Sequenced: peripheral blood. The chain recombines TRBV11-3 with TRBJ2-7; TRBD2 is a possible D gene (7 bases). The CDR3 DNA follows: TGTGCCAGCAGCCCCGGGCGGGCAGTGCGGGGGCAGCAGTACTTC. Encoded protein: CASSPGRAVRGQQYF.